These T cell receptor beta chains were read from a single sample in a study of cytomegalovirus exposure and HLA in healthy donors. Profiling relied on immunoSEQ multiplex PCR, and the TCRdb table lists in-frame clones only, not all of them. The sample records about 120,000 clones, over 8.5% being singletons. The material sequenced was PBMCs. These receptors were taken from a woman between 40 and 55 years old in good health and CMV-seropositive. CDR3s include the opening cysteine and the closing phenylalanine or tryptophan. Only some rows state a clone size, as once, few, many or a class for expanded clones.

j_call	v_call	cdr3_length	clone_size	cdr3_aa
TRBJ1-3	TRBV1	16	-	CTSSQERANSGNTIYF
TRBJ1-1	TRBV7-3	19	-	CASSPQVLGTGAFNTEAFF
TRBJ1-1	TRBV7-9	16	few	CASSWWRTGGETEAFF
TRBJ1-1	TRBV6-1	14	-	CASGAGALGTEAFF
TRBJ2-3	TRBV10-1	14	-	CASSVGGETDTQYF
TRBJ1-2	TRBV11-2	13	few	CASSLRAQGGYTF
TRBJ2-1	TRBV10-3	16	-	CATATVAGAGSDEQFF
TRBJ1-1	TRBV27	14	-	CASSFSTGAMEAFF
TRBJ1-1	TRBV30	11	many	CAWKGSTEAFF
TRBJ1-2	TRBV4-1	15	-	CASSQDHPGSYGYTF
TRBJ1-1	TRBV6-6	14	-	CASSYQSVNTEAFF
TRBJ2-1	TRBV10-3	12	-	CAIMGGGNEQFF
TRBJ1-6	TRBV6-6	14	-	CASSYSIGDSPLHF
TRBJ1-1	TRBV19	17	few	CASTSGVFERGRTEAFF
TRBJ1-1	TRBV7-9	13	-	CASSLDTGTEAFF
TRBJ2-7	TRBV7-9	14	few	CASSLGQGTLEQYF
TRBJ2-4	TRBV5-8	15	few	CASSPWTGEQDIQYF
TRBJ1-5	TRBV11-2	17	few	CASSPSGPDNGNQPQHF
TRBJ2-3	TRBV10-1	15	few	CASSEWGGGTDTQYF
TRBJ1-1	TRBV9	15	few	CASSVLGVRNTEAFF
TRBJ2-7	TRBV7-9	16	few	CASSLHLGLQAYEQYF
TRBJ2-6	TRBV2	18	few	CASSGRDRAFSGANVLTF